These 25 T cell receptor beta chains were sequenced from one sample in a study of blood T cells in healthy people across ages. The use of a sample-barcoded 5' primer and a J-beta primer mix characterized a second PCR of about 7 to 12 cycles. TCRdb re-called the 5' RACE reads with MiXCR, one entry per CDR3 protein. The sample shows 750,000 to 1,000,000 distinct CDR3 sequences, almost 30% of them seen only once. These same data were also listed under a study on T cells of mothers and their children.

The sequenced sample consisted of blood. All receptors derive from a woman aged 40-49 years in good health.

This sequence joins TRBV6-5 and TRBJ1-2, with 12 bases fitting TRBD1. After removal of 0 bases from V and 8 bases from J, the junction contained 13 bases not matched to a gene. The CDR3 is 18 residues long. The germline CDR1 and CDR2 sequences are MNHEY and SVGAGI. CDR3 sequence reads: CASSYSMIGTGGRSGYTF. The CDR3 DNA sequence: TGTGCCAGCAGTTACTCGATGATAGGGACAGGGGGCCGTTCAGGCTACACCTTC.

This clonotype has a handful of counts. This rearrangement joins TRBV2 to TRBJ2-7; D possibly matches TRBD1 or TRBD2 (5 bases each). Germline V lookup: CDR1 SNHLY, CDR2 FYNNEI. CDR3 size: 16 residues. The V gene lost 6 bases and the J gene lost 2 bases, with 20 bases spanning the gap. Written as DNA, the CDR3 is TGTGCCAGCAGGGAGCCCGGTTTGGGGGTCGCCTACGAGCAGTACTTC. It codes for CASREPGLGVAYEQYF.

CDR3 coding DNA: TGTGCCAGCGCTGGCGGGTTCAGCACAGATACGCAGTATTTT. Translating gives CASAGGFSTDTQYF. The chain is built from TRBV7-2 and TRBJ2-3, with D maybe TRBD2 (5 bases). CDR3 size: 14 residues. Trimming stripped 8 bases from V and 0 bases from J, with 12 bases between. Germline-derived CDR1 and CDR2 are SGHTA and FQGNSA.

This clonotype was counted many times. CDR3 bases: TGTGCCAGCAACCTAGCGGGGGGCAGTAAAACGTCCTACGAGCAGTACTTC. Protein product: CASNLAGGSKTSYEQYF. The chain carries TRBV6-2 or TRBV6-3 and TRBJ2-7; 11 positions agree with TRBD2. The V and J ends lost 7 bases and 1 base, in that order; junction bases with no gene match: 12. CDR3 size: 17 residues. The germline CDR1 and CDR2 sequences are MNHEY and SVGEGT.

The rearrangement uses TRBV19 and TRBJ2-7, with D perhaps TRBD1 (5 bases). The CDR3 sequence is 13 residues long. The V gene's germline CDR1 is LNHDA and CDR2 SQIVND (reference sequence). The V end was cut by 6 bases, the J end by 3 bases, with 12 bases between. CDR3: CASSATANYEQYF. The CDR3 region has the DNA TGTGCCAGTAGCGCGACAGCCAACTACGAGCAGTACTTC.

As DNA, the CDR3 is TGTGCCTGGAGTGTTCCTGGGGGGCGCGTCTCTGGCTACACCTTC. Protein sequence: CAWSVPGGRVSGYTF. This chain uses TRBV30 with TRBJ1-2, with a possible D match to TRBD1 (6 bases). The CDR3 extends over 15 amino acids. Germline V CDR1 and CDR2: GTSNPN, SVGIG (reference sequence). Trimming took 0 bases from V and 7 from J, leaving 18 bases between them.

This clonotype was detected a few times. CDR3 protein: CASSVAGRFNEQFF. The CDR3 DNA sequence: TGTGCCAGCAGCGTCGCGGGACGGTTCAATGAGCAGTTCTTC. This sequence joins TRBV9 and TRBJ2-1; D may be TRBD2 (6 bases). The germline V gene has CDR1 SGDLS and CDR2 YYNGEE. Trimming stripped 2 bases from V and 6 bases from J, with 12 bases between. This CDR3 has 14 residues.

This clonotype was observed at least ten times. The V gene is TRBV7-8, the J gene TRBJ2-1; weak D call: TRBD2 (7 bases). The CDR3 is 16 residues long. Trimming took off 1 base at V and 2 bases at J, with 12 bases between the two ends. Germline CDR1 is SGHVS and CDR2 is FQNEAQ. In DNA form, the CDR3 reads TGTGCCAGCAGCTTAGTTGGAGGGGGGGCCTACAATGAGCAGTTCTTC. The encoded protein is CASSLVGGGAYNEQFF.

As for this clonotype: It may be a read error: a sequence one base away is much more abundant. The rearrangement uses TRBV6-5 and TRBJ2-1; possible D gene TRBD2, 6 bases. This CDR3 has 14 amino acids. The ends were cut back, 7 bases at V and 13 bases at J, with 23 bases in the middle. Germline V gene sequence: CDR1 MNHEY, CDR2 SVGAGI. CDR3 sequence: CASMILAFSETQFF. CDR3 DNA sequence: TGTGCCAGCATGATACTAGCTTTTTCTGAGACCCAGTTCTTC.

The chain employs TRBV28 and TRBJ1-2, with D possibly TRBD1 on 5 matching bases. With 1 base removed from V and 4 bases from J, the gap between germline ends came to 19 bases. Germline V CDR1 and CDR2: MDHEN, SYDVKM. The length of the CDR3 is 17 residues. CDR3 sequence (DNA): TGTGCCAGCAGTTTATTTGGCACGGGGGGGAGTAGCTATGGCTACACCTTC. Protein: CASSLFGTGGSSYGYTF.

CDR3 sequence: CASRWTGFEEQYF. The DNA for the CDR3 is TGTGCCAGCAGGTGGACAGGGTTTGAGGAGCAGTACTTC. V gene TRBV27 combines with J gene TRBJ2-7; 8 bases are shared with TRBD1. Germline V gene sequence: CDR1 MNHEY, CDR2 SMNVEV (reference sequence). V dropped 6 bases and J dropped 7; count of bases not matched to a gene: 8. CDR3 size: 13 residues.

The chain carries TRBV7-2 and TRBJ1-1; D is undetermined. V dropped 2 bases and J dropped 1 base, with 17 bases sitting between them. Germline CDR1 reads SGHTA; CDR2 reads FQGNSA. This CDR3 spans 17 amino acids. The DNA for the CDR3 is TGTGCCAGCAGCTTACGTTGGGTAGGCGTGGGGAACACTGAAGCTTTCTTT. Translated: CASSLRWVGVGNTEAFF.

This clonotype was counted a few times. The rearrangement links TRBV11-2 to TRBJ2-1; the match to TRBD1 covers 9 bases. Germline loops: CDR1 SGHAT, CDR2 FQNNGV. The CDR3 sequence is 18 residues long. V shed 3 bases and J 4 bases; nucleotides not matched to a gene: 13. The CDR3 sequence: CASSFSTDGQGSYNEQFF. The CDR3 DNA is TGTGCCAGCAGCTTCAGCACAGACGGACAGGGGTCATACAATGAGCAGTTCTTC.

In its sample, this clonotype was seen many times. The chain combines TRBV29-1 with TRBJ2-5, with TRBD2 identical over 7 bases. CDR1 and CDR2 from the germline V gene are SQVTM and ANQGSEA. This CDR3 is 13 amino acids long. V shed 8 bases, J shed 5 bases, and the junction held 11 bases outside the gene matches. The CDR3 DNA sequence: TGCAGCTTCTTTGGGACTAAGTGGGAGACCCAGTACTTC. It encodes CSFFGTKWETQYF.

This chain joins TRBV7-3 and TRBJ2-2; no clear D. With 1 base removed from V and 6 bases from J, the gap between germline ends came to 9 bases. The CDR3 totals 14 residues. CDR1 is SGHTA and CDR2 is FQGTGA in the germline V gene. The CDR3 reads CASSLMEASGELFF. The CDR3 nucleotides read TGTGCCAGCAGCTTAATGGAAGCTTCCGGGGAGCTGTTTTTT.

In its sample, this clonotype was seen a few times. J is TRBJ2-3 and V is TRBV6-4, with 9 bases matching TRBD2. The CDR3 loop spans 15 amino acids. Unmatched junction bases numbered 8, after V lost 8 bases and J lost 2 bases. Germline lookup yields CDR1 MRHNA and CDR2 SNTAGT. The CDR3 region is CASARRGGATDTQYF. The CDR3 DNA reads as TGTGCCAGCGCGCGGCGGGGGGGCGCCACAGATACGCAGTATTTT.

On this clonotype itself: An end of the junction differs from the germline gene, which may be a read error. The chain recombines TRBV20-1 with TRBJ2-1; D assignment may be TRBD1 or TRBD2 (6 bases each). The CDR3 has 15 amino acids. CDR1 is DFQATT, CDR2 SNEGSKA, per germline (reference sequence). The CDR3 here is CNARDVGGAYNEQFF. The CDR3 DNA is TGCAATGCTAGAGATGTCGGGGGCGCCTACAATGAGCAGTTCTTC.

The V and J genes are TRBV5-6 and TRBJ2-2; 10 nucleotides agree with TRBD2. The CDR3 length is 16 residues. In germline, CDR1 is SGHDT, CDR2 YYEEEE. Unmatched junction bases numbered 5, after V lost 3 bases and J lost 3 bases. CDR3 sequence (DNA): TGTGCCAGCAGCTATAGCGGGGGGTTGGACACCGGGGAGCTGTTTTTT. It yields the protein CASSYSGGLDTGELFF.

The CDR3 DNA is TGTGCCAGCAACTCGGGACGAGGCAATCAGCCCCAGCATTTT. Amino acid sequence: CASNSGRGNQPQHF. This chain uses TRBV12-3 or TRBV12-4 with TRBJ1-5; possible D gene TRBD1, 5 bases. V lost 7 bases, J lost 2 bases, and 12 bases lay in between. CDR3 length: 14 residues.

J is TRBJ2-5 and V is TRBV30, with 9 bases that match TRBD2. The germline gives CDR1 GTSNPN, CDR2 SVGIG (reference sequence). This CDR3 has 15 residues. V trimming: 8 bases; J trimming: 4 bases; junction bases outside the gene matches: 14. CDR3 sequence: CARTLGSGGSETQYF. CDR3 nucleotide sequence: TGTGCCAGGACCCTGGGTAGCGGGGGTTCAGAGACCCAGTACTTC. The full variable domain, in which reference TRBV30 and TRBJ2-5 provide the parts outside the CDR3, is SQTIHQWPATLVQPVGSPLSLECTVEGTSNPNLYWYRQAAGRGLQLLFYSVGIGQISSEVPQNLSASRPQDRQFILSSKKLLLSDSGFYLCARTLGSGGSETQYFGPGTRLLVL.

In this sample, this clonotype turned up once. The chain has TRBV12-3 or TRBV12-4 and TRBJ1-2, with D maybe TRBD1 (6 bases). Trimming left V 2 bases short and J 8 bases short, with 15 bases between. The CDR3 totals 14 residues. The CDR3, as DNA: TGTGCCAGCAGTTTATGGGCAGGGGTGAGCGGCTACACCTTC. Protein sequence: CASSLWAGVSGYTF.

This clonotype was observed a handful of times. The rearrangement links TRBV28 to TRBJ2-2; a weak D match, TRBD2 (6 bases). The V end lost 7 bases, the J end lost 7 bases, and 10 bases lay between the germline ends. The CDR3 totals 12 residues. CDR1 MDHEN and CDR2 SYDVKM come from the germline V gene. The CDR3 coding sequence is TGTGCCAGCACCGCGGGATACGGGGAGCTGTTTTTT. Translating it yields CASTAGYGELFF.

This clonotype has a handful of counts. The V gene is TRBV6-1, the J gene TRBJ2-3, with TRBD2 matching 9 bases. Germline CDR1 is MNHNS and CDR2 is SASEGT. Trimming cost V 6 bases and J 6 bases; bases outside gene matches: 10. This CDR3 spans 15 amino acids. This CDR3 is CASSVPRGGGDTQYF. CDR3 nucleotide sequence: TGTGCCAGCAGCGTGCCGCGGGGGGGCGGGGATACGCAGTATTTT.

The table lists this clonotype with a few counts. The chain has TRBV7-2 and TRBJ2-1; 7 nucleotides agree with TRBD1. Germline CDR1 and CDR2: SGHTA and FQGNSA. J gave up 2 bases and V 8 bases, and 9 bases lay outside the gene matches. The CDR3 covers 15 residues. This chain's CDR3 is CASRVGTGAYNEQFF. CDR3 coding DNA: TGTGCCAGCCGCGTTGGTACAGGGGCCTACAATGAGCAGTTCTTC.

This clonotype was recorded many times. The chain has TRBV29-1 and TRBJ2-1; TRBD2 matches at 10 bases. This CDR3 comprises 12 residues. V shed 4 bases and J 10 bases; nucleotides not matched to a gene: 4. Germline V gives CDR1 SQVTM, CDR2 ANQGSEA. CDR3 residues: CSVVLAGDEQFF. For the CDR3, the DNA is TGCAGCGTTGTTCTAGCGGGAGACGAGCAGTTCTTC.